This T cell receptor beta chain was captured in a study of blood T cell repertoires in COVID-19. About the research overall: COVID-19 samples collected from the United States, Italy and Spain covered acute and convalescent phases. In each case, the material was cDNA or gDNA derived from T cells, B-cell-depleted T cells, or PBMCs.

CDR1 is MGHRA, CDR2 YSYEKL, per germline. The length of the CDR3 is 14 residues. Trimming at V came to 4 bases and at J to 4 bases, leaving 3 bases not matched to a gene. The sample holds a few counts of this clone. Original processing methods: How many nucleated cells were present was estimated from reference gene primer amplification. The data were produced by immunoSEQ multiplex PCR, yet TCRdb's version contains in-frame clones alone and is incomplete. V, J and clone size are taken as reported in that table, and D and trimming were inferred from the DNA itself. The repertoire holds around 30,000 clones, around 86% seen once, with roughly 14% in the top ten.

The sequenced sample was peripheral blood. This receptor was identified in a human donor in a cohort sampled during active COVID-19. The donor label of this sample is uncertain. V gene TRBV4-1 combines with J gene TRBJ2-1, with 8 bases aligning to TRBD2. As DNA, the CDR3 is TGCGCCAGCAGCCGAATAGCGGGGTACAATGAGCAGTTCTTC. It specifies CASSRIAGYNEQFF.